This TCR beta chain originates from a study of siplizumab effects on memory and regulatory T cells. Findings and limits, study-wide: Some alloreactive sequences were traceable to unstimulated CD4+ memory cells, and siplizumab significantly reduced them.

Turning to this clone: Its antigen is undetermined.

Roughly 100,000 TCR templates underwent assay in every sample. TCRdb's table, derived via immunoSEQ multiplex PCR, lists solely in-frame clones and lacks some. The sample has 110,000 or so clones; approximately 94% are singletons. Input material: CD4+ T cells sorted from blood. The clonotype comes from a human donor in good health.

The CDR3 DNA sequence: TGTGCCAGCAGCTTAGCGCGGCGGGGGGTTCGGGCGAACACCGGGGAGCTGTTTTTT. Its protein product is CASSLARRGVRANTGELFF. The rearrangement joins TRBV7-8 to TRBJ2-2; 8 positions agree with TRBD2. From germline, CDR1 is SGHVS and CDR2 FQNEAQ. Unmatched junction bases numbered 9, after V lost 0 bases and J lost 0 bases. The CDR3 contains 19 residues.